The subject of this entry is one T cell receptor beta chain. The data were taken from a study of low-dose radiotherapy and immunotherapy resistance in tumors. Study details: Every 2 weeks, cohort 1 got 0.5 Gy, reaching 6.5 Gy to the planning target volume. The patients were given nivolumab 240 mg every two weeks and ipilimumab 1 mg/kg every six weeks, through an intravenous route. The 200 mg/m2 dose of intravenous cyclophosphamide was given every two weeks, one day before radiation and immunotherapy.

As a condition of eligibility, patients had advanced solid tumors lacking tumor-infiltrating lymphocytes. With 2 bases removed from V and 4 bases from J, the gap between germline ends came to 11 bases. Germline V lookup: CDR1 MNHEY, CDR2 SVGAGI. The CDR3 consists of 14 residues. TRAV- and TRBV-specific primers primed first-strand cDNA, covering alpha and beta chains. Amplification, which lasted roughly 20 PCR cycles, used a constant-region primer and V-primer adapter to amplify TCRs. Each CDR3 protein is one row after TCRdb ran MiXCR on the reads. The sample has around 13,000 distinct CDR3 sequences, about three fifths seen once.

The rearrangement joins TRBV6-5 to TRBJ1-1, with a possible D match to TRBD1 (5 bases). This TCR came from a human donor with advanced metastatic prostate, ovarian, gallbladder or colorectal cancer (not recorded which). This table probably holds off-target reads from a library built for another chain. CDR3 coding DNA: TGTGCCAGCAGTTACCGGGGGGGGGGCACTGAAGCTTTCTTT. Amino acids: CASSYRGGGTEAFF.